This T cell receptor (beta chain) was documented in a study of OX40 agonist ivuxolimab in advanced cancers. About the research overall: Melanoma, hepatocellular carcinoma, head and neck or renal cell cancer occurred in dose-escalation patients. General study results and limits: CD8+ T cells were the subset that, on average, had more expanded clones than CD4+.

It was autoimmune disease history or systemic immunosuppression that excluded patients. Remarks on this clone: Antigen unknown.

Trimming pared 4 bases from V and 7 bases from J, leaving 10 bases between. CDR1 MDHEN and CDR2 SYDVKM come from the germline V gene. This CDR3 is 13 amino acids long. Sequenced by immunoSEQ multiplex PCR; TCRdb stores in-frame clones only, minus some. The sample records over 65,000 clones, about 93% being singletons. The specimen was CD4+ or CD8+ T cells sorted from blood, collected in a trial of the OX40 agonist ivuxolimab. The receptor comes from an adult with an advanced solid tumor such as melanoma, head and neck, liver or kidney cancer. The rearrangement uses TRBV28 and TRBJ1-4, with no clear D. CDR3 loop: CASSSHQSEKLFF. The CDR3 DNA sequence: TGTGCCAGCAGTTCCCATCAGTCTGAAAAACTGTTTTTT.